The 31 T cell receptor beta chains below all came from one sample that was sequenced in a study of T cells in women clearing cervical HPV infection. Clones were read by immunoSEQ multiplex PCR, and TCRdb kept only the in-frame ones, dropping some. The table for this sample gives 13,000 to 15,000 clones. Specimen: blood buffy coat. The origin of the receptors is a woman between 18 and 70 years old with a cervical HPV16 infection that either progressed to CIN3+ or cleared (not recorded which).

In regard to this clone: The sequenced fragment ends 3 residues before the CDR3 boundary, so the rest is inferred from the germline J gene. The J gene is TRBJ1-4, the V gene TRBV5-4; no clear D. This CDR3 comprises 12 residues. Germline V lookup: CDR1 SGHNT, CDR2 YYREEE (reference sequence). CDR3 DNA (partial): TGTGCCAGCAGCTTGGCCAGTTCACCA. Translation gives CASSLASSP. The whole CDR3 region reads CASSLASSPLFF.

In regard to this clone: Sequencing ends 3 residues short of the CDR3 end; the germline J gene provides the rest. The chain links TRBV5-4 to TRBJ2-3, with D perhaps matching TRBD2 (5 bases). Germline CDR1 and CDR2: SGHNT and YYREEE (reference sequence). Trimming pared 4 bases from V and 6 bases from J, leaving 12 bases between. The CDR3 runs to 13 residues. The chain's CDR3 is CASSMGGWDTQYF. The covered CDR3 bases are TGTGCCAGCAGCATGGGCGGGTGGGATACG.

As concerns this clone: The read terminates 3 residues ahead of where the CDR3 ends, so the germline J gene completes it. The chain is built from TRBV20-1 and TRBJ2-1; tentatively, D is TRBD1 (7 bases). The germline V gene has CDR1 DFQATT and CDR2 SNEGSKA (reference sequence). V dropped 1 base and J dropped 1 base, with 11 bases sitting between them. The CDR3 totals 15 residues. The CDR3: CSARAQGRSYNEQFF. CDR3 bases read: TGCAGTGCTAGAGCACAGGGGAGGTCCTACAATGAG.

Notes on this clone: The junction departs from the called germline gene at one end, perhaps through a read error. The CDR3 end lies 3 residues beyond the end of the read and is filled in from the germline J gene. Other nucleotide sequences in the sample specify the same CDR3. The chain recombines TRBV30 with TRBJ1-3; 7 bases fit TRBD1. The germline V gene encodes CDR1 GTSNPN and CDR2 SVGIG (reference sequence). This CDR3 comprises 12 residues. Partial CDR3 DNA: TGTGCCTGTTGGACAGGAGGAAACACA. Amino acids: CACWTGGNT. The whole CDR3 region reads CACWTGGNTIYF.

Comment on this clone: The observed sequence ends 3 residues before the CDR3 terminus, with the missing tail filled in from the germline J gene. J is TRBJ2-7 and V is TRBV7-2; TRBD1 matches at 7 bases. Germline assignment: CDR1 SGHTA and CDR2 FQGNSA. The CDR3 has 15 residues. V was pared by 4 bases and J by 3 bases, with 9 bases of the junction left unmatched. CDR3 DNA, as far as it was read: TGTGCCAGCAGCTCGCAACCGGGGACAGTCTACGAG. Its translation: CASSSQPGTVYE. The entire CDR3 sequence reads CASSSQPGTVYEQYF.

As regards this clone: The CDR3 end is not reached by the read, which stops 3 residues before it; the germline J gene fills it in. V usage is TRBV30 and J usage is TRBJ1-2, with D tentatively TRBD1 (6 bases). The germline CDR1 and CDR2 sequences are GTSNPN and SVGIG (reference sequence). The CDR3 sequence is 14 residues long. The V and J ends lost 4 bases and 7 bases respectively, with 19 bases between them. The sequenced part of the CDR3 DNA is TGTGCCTGGAAGAGACGACAGGCCTGGGGTGGC. It specifies CAWKRRQAWGG. Given in full, the CDR3 is CAWKRRQAWGGYTF.

Remarks on this clone: The read ends 3 residues shy of where the CDR3 ends; the end is completed using the germline J gene. The V call is TRBV5-1, the J call TRBJ1-4; D perhaps matches TRBD1 (5 bases). Per the germline V gene, CDR1 is SGHRS and CDR2 is YFSETQ. V was shortened by 0 bases and J by 3 bases, with 18 bases between the two germline ends. The CDR3 consists of 18 residues. The CDR3: CASSLVIVGASSNEKLFF. Partial CDR3 DNA: TGCGCCAGCAGCTTGGTGATAGTAGGGGCATCATCTAATGAAAAA.

About this clone: The read finishes 3 residues shy of the CDR3 end, and the germline J gene is used to complete it. The V call is TRBV6-1, the J call TRBJ2-7, with D perhaps matching TRBD2 (6 bases). CDR1 is MNHNS, CDR2 SASEGT, per germline. The CDR3 has 13 residues. V was cut by 4 bases and J by 3 bases, with 10 bases left in between. CDR3 protein: CASSGGDLYEQYF. The part of the CDR3 DNA that was read is TGTGCCAGCAGTGGGGGGGACCTCTACGAG.

A remark on this clone: The read falls 3 residues short of the CDR3 end, and the missing part is taken from the germline J gene. J is TRBJ2-2 and V is TRBV7-9, with 8 nucleotides matching TRBD1. There are 14 residues in the CDR3. Germline values: CDR1 SEHNR, CDR2 FQNEAQ (reference sequence). The sequenced part of the CDR3 DNA is TGTGCCAGCAGAGGCTGGACAGGGACCGAAAAG. Protein product: CASRGWTGTEK. Given in full, the CDR3 is CASRGWTGTEKLFF. The variable domain in full, with the rest retrieved from reference TRBV7-9 and TRBJ2-2, is DTGVSQNPRHKITKRGQNVTFRCDPISEHNRLYWYRQTLGQGPEFLTYFQNEAQLEKSRLLSDRFSAERPKGSFSTLEIQRTEQGDSAMYLCASRGWTGTEKLFFGEGSRLTVL.

To note about this clone: The CDR3 is cut off 3 residues early in the read; its end comes from the germline J gene. The rearrangement uses TRBV5-1 and TRBJ2-5, with 11 positions matching TRBD2. CDR3 length: 15 amino acids. V lost 3 bases and J lost 2; bases outside the gene matches: 3. Per the germline V gene, CDR1 is SGHRS and CDR2 is YFSETQ. The CDR3 spells CASSYGTSGQETQYF. Partial CDR3 DNA: TGCGCCAGCAGCTATGGGACTAGCGGACAAGAGACC.

Notes on this clone: The CDR3 extends 3 residues past the end of the read, so its final part is completed from the germline J gene. J is TRBJ2-4 and V is TRBV7-9; 8 bases line up with TRBD1. Germline loops: CDR1 SEHNR, CDR2 FQNEAQ (reference sequence). CDR3 length equals 14 residues. The chain's CDR3 is CASSLQGANYGQYF. The sequenced part of the CDR3 DNA is TGTGCCAGCAGCTTACAGGGGGCCAACTATGGT.

On this clone: Read coverage stops 3 residues before the CDR3 terminus; the germline J gene supplies the remainder. The rearrangement uses TRBV7-2 and TRBJ2-1, with TRBD1 as a possible D gene (5 bases). CDR3 length equals 14 residues. V lost 1 base and J 6 bases, leaving 10 bases between the germline ends. Germline values: CDR1 SGHTA, CDR2 FQGNSA. The CDR3 loop is CASSLVGAGNEQFF. CDR3 bases read: TGTGCCAGCAGCTTAGTAGGGGCCGGCAATGAG.

To note about this clone: The read stops 3 residues short of the end of the CDR3; the missing end is completed from the germline J gene. The chain has TRBV5-5 and TRBJ1-2; D ambiguous. V was cut by 7 bases and J by 4 bases, with 5 bases left in between. This CDR3 region has 10 residues. From germline, CDR1 is SGHKS and CDR2 YYEKEE (reference sequence). The sequenced CDR3 bases are TGTGCCAGCGACACCTATGGC. It is translated as CASDTYG. Given in full, the CDR3 is CASDTYGYTF.

As for this clone: The read halts 3 residues ahead of the CDR3 end, with the missing end drawn from the germline J gene. The V gene is TRBV18, the J gene TRBJ1-2; weak D call: TRBD1 (5 bases). The CDR3 totals 14 residues. Germline V gives CDR1 KGHSH, CDR2 LQKENI. The part of the CDR3 DNA that was read is TGTGCCAGCTCACCAAGCGGGGGGTGGAATGAC. Residues: CASSPSGGWND. The full CDR3 protein reads CASSPSGGWNDYTF.

Comments on this clone: The read stops 3 residues short of the end of the CDR3; the missing end is completed from the germline J gene. The chain carries TRBV20-1 and TRBJ2-3; TRBD2 matches 8 bases. This CDR3 region has 14 residues. V dropped 3 bases and J dropped 0; count of bases not matched to a gene: 2. The germline CDR1 and CDR2 sequences are DFQATT and SNEGSKA (reference sequence). CDR3 DNA, as far as it was read: TGCAGTGCTAGGAAGCGGGGGAGCACAGATACG. The encoded protein is CSARKRGSTDT. The entire CDR3 protein is CSARKRGSTDTQYF.

Details on this clone: At one of its ends the junction is not consistent with the germline gene, which may arise from a read error. The CDR3 end lies 3 residues beyond the end of the read and is filled in from the germline J gene. The rearrangement uses TRBV7-3 and TRBJ2-3, with D possibly TRBD1 on 5 matching bases. The germline V gene encodes CDR1 SGHTA and CDR2 FQGTGA. The CDR3 sequence is 14 residues long. This CDR3 is CASSPKGRTDTQYF. CDR3 DNA (partial): TGTGCCAGCAGCCCAAAGGGGCGCACGGATACG. Complete variable domain (other parts from reference TRBV7-3 and TRBJ2-3): GAGVSQTPSNKVTEKGKYVELRCDPISGHTALYWYRQSLGQGPEFLIYFQGTGAADDSGLPNDRFFAVRPEGSVSTLKIQRTERGDSAVYLCASSPKGRTDTQYFGPGTRLTVL.

CDR3 bases read: TGTGCCAGCTCAGAAGGGACAGGTGACTCCTATGGC. Translated: CASSEGTGDSYG. The entire CDR3 protein reads CASSEGTGDSYGYTF. The chain uses TRBV7-9 and TRBJ1-2; TRBD1 matches 8 bases. The read ends 3 residues before the CDR3 terminus; that terminus is restored from the germline J gene. V shed 8 bases and J 4 bases; nucleotides not matched to a gene: 12. Germline V lookup: CDR1 SEHNR, CDR2 FQNEAQ (reference sequence). The CDR3 runs to 15 residues.

The CDR3 loop is CAISDRDRGFGSKGQPQHF. Partial CDR3 DNA: TGTGCCATCAGTGATCGGGACAGGGGGTTCGGGTCTAAAGGTCAGCCC. The rearrangement uses TRBV10-3 and TRBJ1-5, with 11 positions matching TRBD1. The read ends 3 residues before the CDR3 terminus; that terminus is restored from the germline J gene. The CDR3 is 19 residues long. V was pared by 3 bases and J by 6 bases, with 16 bases of the junction left unmatched. Germline CDR1 ENHRY, CDR2 SYGVKD.

Worth noting for this clone: Read sequence stops 3 residues before the CDR3 end, and the germline J gene provides the missing end. The chain joins TRBV15 to TRBJ2-3, with D unresolved. Trimming pared 2 bases from V and 6 bases from J, leaving 9 bases between. The germline CDR1 and CDR2 sequences are LNHNV and YYDKDF (reference sequence). This CDR3 has 13 amino acids. CDR3 loop: CATSRLPLDTQYF. CDR3 DNA, as far as it was read: TGTGCCACCAGCAGACTCCCTTTGGATACG.

Remarks on this clone: The read stops 3 residues short of the end of the CDR3; the missing end is completed from the germline J gene. This chain uses TRBV7-9 with TRBJ1-2; D ambiguous. Looked up from germline, CDR1 is SEHNR and CDR2 is FQNEAQ (reference sequence). This CDR3 has 12 residues. CDR3 DNA, as far as it was read: TGTGCCAGCAGCTTCGGGGTCTACGAC. This sequence encodes CASSFGVYD. The whole CDR3 protein reads CASSFGVYDYTF.

As concerns this clone: The read ends 3 residues early relative to the CDR3; the germline J gene fills the gap. This chain joins TRBV7-6 and TRBJ2-4, with a possible D match to TRBD1 (6 bases). Germline CDR1 reads SGHVS; CDR2 reads FNYEAQ. The CDR3 is 15 residues long. This CDR3 reads CASSPLEGENYGQYF. Partial CDR3 DNA: TGTGCCAGCAGCCCGTTAGAGGGGGAGAACTATGGT.

Concerning this clone: The sequence runs out 3 residues before the end of the CDR3; the remainder is reconstructed from the germline J gene. The chain has TRBV5-5 and TRBJ1-5; 9 nucleotides match TRBD1. CDR1 SGHKS and CDR2 YYEKEE come from the germline V gene (reference sequence). The CDR3 is 15 residues long. The V and J ends lost 4 bases and 4 bases, in that order; junction bases with no gene match: 6. The CDR3: CASSPPGQGNQPQHF. CDR3 DNA, as far as it was read: TGTGCCAGCAGCCCGCCGGGACAGGGTAATCAGCCC.

A remark on this clone: The CDR3 end is not reached by the read, which stops 3 residues before it; the germline J gene fills it in. The chain recombines TRBV2 with TRBJ2-3, with 10 bases aligning to TRBD1. The CDR3 has 15 amino acids. Germline CDR1 and CDR2: SNHLY and FYNNEI. Trimming at V came to 6 bases and at J to 5 bases, leaving 8 bases not matched to a gene. CDR3 sequence: CASSNRQGAEDTQYF. The CDR3 bases that were read are TGTGCCAGCAGCAACAGACAGGGGGCAGAAGATACG.

Comments on this clone: The read stops 3 residues short of the end of the CDR3; the missing end is completed from the germline J gene. The J gene is TRBJ1-1, the V gene TRBV5-6; a weak D match, TRBD1 (5 bases). This CDR3 has 13 amino acids. CDR1 is SGHDT, CDR2 YYEEEE, per germline. V shed 2 bases and J shed 3 bases, with 8 bases lying between them. Partial CDR3 DNA: TGTGCCAGCAGCTTCGGAGGGGACACTGAA. Its protein is CASSFGGDTE. The full CDR3 is CASSFGGDTEAFF.

As to this clone: The CDR3 goes on 3 residues after the read ends, and that part is filled in from the germline J gene. The chain uses TRBV7-9 and TRBJ2-2; D is undetermined. Between the trimmed V and J ends, which lost 1 base and 4 bases, there was a span of 4 bases. Looked up from germline, CDR1 is SEHNR and CDR2 is FQNEAQ (reference sequence). The CDR3 is 13 residues long. The part of the CDR3 DNA that was read is TGTGCCAGCAGCTTAGACAGCACCGGGGAG. Encoded protein: CASSLDSTGE. The whole CDR3 is CASSLDSTGELFF.

With respect to this clone: At one end the junction does not follow the germline gene, possibly because of a read error. The CDR3 end falls 3 residues outside the read, so it is completed with the germline J gene. The J gene is TRBJ2-5, the V gene TRBV7-7; 11 nucleotides agree with TRBD2. Germline CDR1 and CDR2: SSHAT and FNYEAQ (reference sequence). The CDR3 runs to 17 residues. CDR3 DNA, as far as it was read: TGTGCTAGCAGCTTAGGGTCACTAGCGGGGGCCCAAGAGACC. The encoded protein is CASSLGSLAGAQET. The whole CDR3 sequence is CASSLGSLAGAQETQYF.

For this clone: The read falls 3 residues short of the CDR3 end, and the missing part is taken from the germline J gene. V is TRBV7-9 and J is TRBJ2-1; D not resolved. With 2 bases removed from V and 4 bases from J, the gap between germline ends came to 9 bases. The germline gives CDR1 SEHNR, CDR2 FQNEAQ (reference sequence). The CDR3 contains 14 residues. Partial CDR3 DNA: TGTGCCAGCAGCTTAAATGGTCGGTACAATGAG. Amino acid sequence: CASSLNGRYNE. The whole CDR3 reads CASSLNGRYNEQFF.

Comments on this clone: The read terminates 3 residues ahead of where the CDR3 ends, so the germline J gene completes it. This chain uses TRBV29-1 with TRBJ2-7, with a weak D call TRBD1 (6 bases). Trimming stripped 1 base from V and 2 bases from J, with 9 bases between. Germline-derived CDR1 and CDR2 are SQVTM and ANQGSEA. This CDR3 contains 13 residues. This CDR3 is CSVEATGPYEQYF. The part of the CDR3 DNA that was read is TGCAGCGTTGAAGCGACAGGACCCTACGAG.

In regard to this clone: The CDR3 extends 3 residues past the end of the read, so its final part is completed from the germline J gene. The chain couples TRBV7-8 to TRBJ1-5; D possibly corresponds to TRBD1 (6 bases). Germline-derived CDR1 and CDR2 are SGHVS and FQNEAQ. V was pared by 5 bases and J by 6 bases, with 17 bases between. This CDR3 region has 15 residues. The covered CDR3 bases are TGTGCCAGCAGCCTACGTCACAAAGGGGGTCAGCCC. Protein sequence: CASSLRHKGGQP. The full CDR3 reads CASSLRHKGGQPQHF. Variable domain in full (rest from reference TRBV7-8 and TRBJ1-5): GAGVSQSPRYKVAKRGQDVALRCDPISGHVSLFWYQQALGQGPEFLTYFQNEAQLDKSGLPSDRFFAERPEGSVSTLKIQRTQQEDSAVYLCASSLRHKGGQPQHFGDGTRLSIL.

Regarding this clone: The read gets to within 3 residues of the CDR3 end, and the germline J gene fills in the rest. The chain has TRBV2 and TRBJ2-3, with D tentatively TRBD2 (5 bases). The germline gives CDR1 SNHLY, CDR2 FYNNEI. CDR3 size: 13 residues. CDR3 in amino acids: CASSRLAEETQYF. The CDR3 DNA, read in part, is TGTGCCAGCAGCCGGCTAGCCGAGGAGACG.

Turning to this clone: The read terminates 3 residues before the CDR3 end, so the remaining end is supplied by the germline J gene. V is TRBV7-3 and J is TRBJ1-6, with no clear D. The CDR3 is made up of 13 amino acids. Per the germline V gene, CDR1 is SGHTA and CDR2 is FQGTGA. The V end was cut by 5 bases, the J end by 9 bases, with 11 bases between. CDR3 sequence: CASSIHEGSPLHF. CDR3 DNA (partial): TGTGCCAGCAGCATCCACGAGGGTTCACCC.